This T cell receptor beta chain was captured by sequencing in a study of CD8 T cells in ankylosing spondylitis. Findings of the study overall: In reactive arthritis synovial fluid and blood, some motif variants had been reported before. Disease-linked clones reportedly concentrated significantly in matched ankylosing spondylitis synovial fluid.

To note about this clonotype: Its antigen remains unidentified.

The J segment lost 8 bases and the V segment lost 4 bases, leaving 4 bases of the junction unmatched. This CDR3 comprises 14 residues. CDR1 is LNHDA and CDR2 is SQIVND in the germline V gene (reference sequence). Libraries for TCR beta were made by quantitative 5'-RACE with molecular barcodes. TCRdb analysed the 5' RACE reads with MiXCR anew, one entry per CDR3 protein. The sample gives approximately 200,000 distinct CDR3 sequences, 10% to 15% of which show up once; roughly 11% is in the top ten. What was sequenced was blood, either unsorted or a sorted T cell fraction (not recorded which). The rearrangement uses TRBV19 and TRBJ2-1, with TRBD2 identical over 11 bases. The receptor comes from a female donor with ankylosing spondylitis or in good health (not recorded which). This CDR3 is CASSTVAGGDEQFF. As DNA, the CDR3 is TGTGCCAGTAGTACCGTAGCGGGAGGGGATGAGCAGTTCTTC.